This entry lists 29 T cell receptor beta chains sequenced from one sample in a study of T-cell memory formation after mild COVID-19. TCRdb called the 5' RACE reads again in MiXCR, with one record for every CDR3 protein. The sample carries 450,000 or so distinct CDR3 sequences, about 23% recorded once. The sample comprised PBMCs or a T cell subset sorted from them (not recorded which). The receptors come from an adult woman who had mild COVID-19 (a few samples of this study predate the infection). Cell type and time point are not known.

This clonotype was seen many times. The rearrangement uses TRBV5-1 and TRBJ2-7; D uncertain. Trimming removed 0 bases at V and 0 bases at J, with 7 bases between. Germline values: CDR1 SGHRS, CDR2 YFSETQ. CDR3 length: 14 residues. CDR3 coding DNA: TGCGCCAGCAGCTTGGCCCAGAGCTCCTACGAGCAGTACTTC. Its translation is CASSLAQSSYEQYF. Variable domain in full (rest from reference TRBV5-1 and TRBJ2-7): KAGVTQTPRYLIKTRGQQVTLSCSPISGHRSVSWYQQTPGQGLQFLFEYFSETQRNKGNFPGRFSGRQFSNSRSEMNVSTLELGDSALYLCASSLAQSSYEQYFGPGTRLTVT.

The gene calls are TRBV7-9 and TRBJ2-7; the D gene is possibly TRBD2 (5 bases). Germline V gives CDR1 SEHNR, CDR2 FQNEAQ (reference sequence). V lost 5 bases to trimming and J lost 4 bases, with 15 bases between them. The CDR3 has 14 residues. CDR3 loop: CASSPGVWPYEQYF. In nucleotides, the CDR3 is TGTGCCAGCAGCCCCGGGGTCTGGCCTTACGAGCAGTACTTC.

V and J are TRBV5-1 and TRBJ2-3, with TRBD2 matching 14 bases. The CDR3 consists of 18 residues. In germline, CDR1 is SGHRS, CDR2 YFSETQ. V lost 7 bases, J lost 0 bases, and 10 bases stayed unmatched. The CDR3 DNA sequence: TGCGCCAGCGCCGCTGTGGGACTAGCGGGGGCGAGCACAGATACGCAGTATTTT. It is translated as CASAAVGLAGASTDTQYF.

The rearrangement uses TRBV12-3 or TRBV12-4 and TRBJ1-2; D gene ambiguous. This CDR3 has 14 residues. V lost 6 bases and J lost 6, with 17 bases in between. The CDR3 here is CASRLMRALNGYTF. The CDR3 nucleotides read TGTGCCAGCAGGTTAATGAGGGCCCTTAATGGCTACACCTTC.

J is TRBJ2-7 and V is TRBV5-6; possible D gene TRBD1, 5 bases. Between the trimmed V and J ends, which lost 0 bases and 5 bases, there was a span of 21 bases. This CDR3 has 17 residues. CDR1 is SGHDT and CDR2 is YYEEEE in the germline V gene. The CDR3 reads CASSLDSTSSGMDEQYF. CDR3 DNA sequence: TGTGCCAGCAGCTTGGACTCTACGTCGTCAGGGATGGACGAGCAGTACTTC. Based on the CDR3 plus reference TRBV5-6 and TRBJ2-7, the full variable domain is DAGVTQSPTHLIKTRGQQVTLRCSPKSGHDTVSWYQQALGQGPQFIFQYYEEEERQRGNFPDRFSGHQFPNYSSELNVNALLLGDSALYLCASSLDSTSSGMDEQYFGPGTRLTVT.

This rearrangement joins TRBV12-3 or TRBV12-4 to TRBJ2-4, with D perhaps matching TRBD1 (5 bases). This CDR3 region has 16 residues. The V end was cut by 3 bases, the J end by 0 bases, with 12 bases between. CDR3 residues: CASSFSPGLAKNIQYF. CDR3 DNA: TGTGCCAGCAGTTTCTCGCCAGGGCTAGCCAAAAACATTCAGTACTTC.

The CDR3 sequence is CASNLRGRGTEAFF. The CDR3 coding sequence is TGCGCCAGCAACCTCAGGGGTAGGGGCACTGAAGCTTTCTTT. The genes are TRBV5-1 and TRBJ1-1; possible D gene TRBD1, 6 bases. This CDR3 spans 14 amino acids. From germline, CDR1 is SGHRS and CDR2 YFSETQ. Trimming removed 6 bases at V and 4 bases at J, with 16 bases between.

The V call is TRBV15, the J call TRBJ2-1; the D gene could be TRBD1 or TRBD2 (6 bases each). In germline, CDR1 is LNHNV, CDR2 YYDKDF (reference sequence). V lost 4 bases, J lost 6 bases, and 19 bases lay in between. The CDR3 loop spans 16 amino acids. CDR3 DNA sequence: TGTGCCACCAGCAACCACGGGGGCCCCATTGGCAATGAGCAGTTCTTC. This translates into CATSNHGGPIGNEQFF.

The rearrangement uses TRBV11-2 and TRBJ2-3, with 10 nucleotides matching TRBD2. Germline V lookup: CDR1 SGHAT, CDR2 FQNNGV. V was pared by 1 base and J by 4 bases, with 20 bases of the junction left unmatched. The CDR3 runs to 21 residues. CDR3 nucleotide sequence: TGTGCCAGCAGCTTAGTAGGAGGGGGACGAGGACTAGCGGAACTACCAGATACGCAGTATTTT. Protein sequence: CASSLVGGGRGLAELPDTQYF.

The chain links TRBV7-9 to TRBJ2-2; 7 positions agree with TRBD1. The germline gives CDR1 SEHNR, CDR2 FQNEAQ (reference sequence). V shed 2 bases and J 6 bases; nucleotides not matched to a gene: 9. The CDR3 consists of 16 residues. This CDR3 reads CASSLPRGHLAGELFF. The CDR3 nucleotides are TGTGCCAGCAGCTTACCTAGGGGGCATCTAGCCGGGGAGCTGTTTTTT.

This clonotype showed up just a few times. CDR3 sequence: CASSEDRGTKNIQYF. The DNA of the CDR3 is TGTGCCAGCAGTGAGGACAGGGGGACCAAAAACATTCAGTACTTC. The chain combines TRBV2 with TRBJ2-4, with 10 bases aligning to TRBD1. The V gene end was trimmed by 3 bases and the J gene end by 2 bases; junction bases not matched to a gene: 1. This CDR3 has 15 residues. CDR1 and CDR2 from the germline V gene are SNHLY and FYNNEI.

The sample holds a few counts of this clonotype. This chain links TRBV2 with TRBJ2-6; D gene unclear. The germline V gene encodes CDR1 SNHLY and CDR2 FYNNEI. The CDR3 loop spans 13 amino acids. V was clipped by 7 bases and J by 3 bases, with 7 bases between them. The CDR3 region has the DNA TGTGCCAGCATCGGTAGTGGGGCCAACGTCCTGACTTTC. Residues: CASIGSGANVLTF.

This clonotype was found a few times. The chain combines TRBV6-2 or TRBV6-3 with TRBJ2-1; 12 bases line up with TRBD2. Trimming removed 0 bases from V and 0 bases from J; junction bases left unmatched: 15. From germline, CDR1 is MNHEY and CDR2 SVGEGT. This CDR3 region has 22 residues. CDR3 sequence (DNA): TGTGCCAGCAGTTACTCCTCCCGAATGGCTAGCGGGAGGGTTGGCTCCTACAATGAGCAGTTCTTC. Protein: CASSYSSRMASGRVGSYNEQFF.

The V and J genes are TRBV24-1 and TRBJ2-2, with unresolved D. CDR1 and CDR2 from the germline V gene are KGHDR and SFDVKD. CDR3 length: 14 amino acids. With 6 bases removed from V and 6 bases from J, the gap between germline ends came to 13 bases. CDR3 protein: CATSSTEVPGELFF. DNA for the CDR3: TGTGCCACCAGTTCAACTGAGGTTCCCGGGGAGCTGTTTTTT.

The rearrangement links TRBV7-2 to TRBJ2-7; 7 bases agree with TRBD1. The CDR3 loop spans 16 amino acids. Looked up from germline, CDR1 is SGHTA and CDR2 is FQGNSA. J was trimmed by 2 bases and V by 5 bases; bases with no gene match: 12. CDR3 in amino acids: CASSPTRDSRTYEQYF. CDR3 DNA: TGTGCCAGCAGCCCCACTCGGGACAGCCGAACCTACGAGCAGTACTTC.

The rearrangement links TRBV7-2 to TRBJ2-4; TRBD1 matches at 7 bases. The J segment lost 6 bases and the V segment lost 4 bases, leaving 12 bases of the junction unmatched. The CDR3 runs 16 residues. Germline V lookup: CDR1 SGHTA, CDR2 FQGNSA. The CDR3 DNA follows: TGTGCCAGCAGCTGGCCCCTACAGGGGCTGGGAAACATTCAGTACTTC. It yields the protein CASSWPLQGLGNIQYF.

The CDR3 DNA sequence: TGTGCCAGCAGCCAAGCGGGTCAGGGGACAGATACGCAGTATTTT. It codes for CASSQAGQGTDTQYF. This chain links TRBV4-2 with TRBJ2-3; D might be TRBD1 (6 bases). Looked up from germline, CDR1 is LGHNA and CDR2 is YNFKEQ. V shed 1 base and J shed 3 bases, with 11 bases lying between them. The CDR3 sequence is 15 residues long.

With regard to this clonotype: Compared with germline, one end of the junction differs, possibly owing to a read error. The V gene is TRBV7-7, the J gene TRBJ1-1, with D tentatively TRBD1 (6 bases). CDR1 is SSHAT and CDR2 is FNYEAQ in the germline V gene (reference sequence). The CDR3 spans 14 residues. CDR3 nucleotide sequence: TGTGCTAGCAGTCCCCTAGGGGGGAACACTGAAGCTTTCTTT. It yields the protein CASSPLGGNTEAFF.

This clonotype has a handful of counts. The chain couples TRBV2 to TRBJ2-6; no definite D call. V shed 4 bases and J shed 0 bases, with 4 bases lying between them. CDR1 is SNHLY, CDR2 FYNNEI, per germline. The CDR3 runs to 14 residues. Here the CDR3 reads CASSVASGANVLTF. The CDR3, as DNA: TGTGCCAGCAGTGTCGCCTCTGGGGCCAACGTCCTGACTTTC.

The V and J genes are TRBV20-1 and TRBJ2-1; D unclear. Germline V lookup: CDR1 DFQATT, CDR2 SNEGSKA (reference sequence). V shed 6 bases and J shed 12 bases, with 15 bases lying between them. The CDR3 loop spans 11 amino acids. CDR3 coding DNA: TGCAGTGCCCTCACTACGGTTCGGCAGTTCTTC. Its protein product is CSALTTVRQFF.

The chain has TRBV20-1 and TRBJ2-5; TRBD2 matches at 8 bases. CDR3 length equals 16 residues. CDR1 and CDR2 from the germline V gene are DFQATT and SNEGSKA (reference sequence). Trimming removed 0 bases from V and 5 bases from J; junction bases left unmatched: 11. CDR3 protein: CSARESGGPRRETQYF. In nucleotides, the CDR3 is TGCAGTGCTAGAGAATCGGGAGGGCCCCGCCGGGAGACCCAGTACTTC.

V is TRBV24-1 and J is TRBJ2-2, with D unclear. Trimming removed 4 bases at V and 0 bases at J, with 5 bases between. This CDR3 has 14 residues. CDR1 and CDR2 from the germline V gene are KGHDR and SFDVKD. The CDR3 nucleotides are TGTGCCACCAGTGAACAAGCGAACACCGGGGAGCTGTTTTTT. Residues: CATSEQANTGELFF.

This chain connects TRBV12-3 or TRBV12-4 to TRBJ2-7; 7 positions match TRBD1. With 4 bases clipped from V and 5 bases from J, the junction kept 8 bases outside the gene matches. This CDR3 spans 14 amino acids. In nucleotides, the CDR3 is TGTGCCAGCAGTTCCTTGACAGGGATCGACGAGCAGTACTTC. It yields the protein CASSSLTGIDEQYF.

This clonotype has just a few counts. The chain couples TRBV7-8 to TRBJ2-1; 7 positions agree with TRBD1. The germline CDR1 and CDR2 sequences are SGHVS and FQNEAQ. The J segment lost 4 bases and the V segment lost 5 bases, leaving 17 bases of the junction unmatched. The CDR3 runs 18 residues. DNA of the CDR3: TGTGCCAGCAGCCCGAAGAAGACAGGGAGAGATGGTTACAATGAGCAGTTCTTC. Translated: CASSPKKTGRDGYNEQFF.

The chain joins TRBV15 to TRBJ2-3; TRBD2 matches 9 bases. Unmatched junction bases numbered 8, after V lost 3 bases and J lost 7 bases. In germline, CDR1 is LNHNV, CDR2 YYDKDF (reference sequence). The CDR3 consists of 15 residues. Here the CDR3 DNA reads TGTGCCACCAGCAGCATAGCGGGAGTATGGAATACGCAGTATTTT. It is translated as CATSSIAGVWNTQYF.

A note on this clonotype: This clone may be a read error of a much larger clone one base away. The genes are TRBV11-2 and TRBJ2-2; D unclear. Germline-derived CDR1 and CDR2 are SGHAT and FQNNGV. The CDR3 contains 15 residues. Trimming took off 3 bases at V and 0 bases at J, with 8 bases between the two ends. DNA of the CDR3: TGTGCCAGCAGCTTTGGGGAATCGAACACCGGGGAGCTGTTTTTT. Protein product: CASSFGESNTGELFF.

This clonotype was recorded many times. The chain links TRBV3-1 to TRBJ2-1, with D possibly being TRBD2 (5 bases). Germline V lookup: CDR1 LGHDT, CDR2 YNNKEL (reference sequence). V was clipped by 0 bases and J by 0 bases, with 6 bases between them. The length of the CDR3 is 15 residues. The CDR3 sequence is CASSQEGSSYNEQFF. The CDR3 DNA is TGTGCCAGCAGCCAAGAAGGGAGCTCCTACAATGAGCAGTTCTTC.

The V gene is TRBV5-1, the J gene TRBJ1-1; the D gene is possibly TRBD1 (6 bases). Germline CDR1 is SGHRS and CDR2 is YFSETQ. Trimming took off 3 bases at V and 3 bases at J, with 12 bases between the two ends. CDR3 size: 14 residues. The CDR3: CASSWRGQDTEAFF. The CDR3 nucleotides read TGCGCCAGCAGCTGGAGGGGACAAGACACTGAAGCTTTCTTT.

There are a few counts of this clonotype. One end of the junction varies from germline; a read error may be responsible. V gene TRBV7-9 combines with J gene TRBJ2-7; D gene unclear. The V gene's germline CDR1 is SEHNR and CDR2 FQNEAQ (reference sequence). The CDR3 has 14 amino acids. The CDR3 nucleotides are TGTGCCAGCAGCTCCCCAATAGGCTCCCACGAGCAGTACTTC. This translates into CASSSPIGSHEQYF.